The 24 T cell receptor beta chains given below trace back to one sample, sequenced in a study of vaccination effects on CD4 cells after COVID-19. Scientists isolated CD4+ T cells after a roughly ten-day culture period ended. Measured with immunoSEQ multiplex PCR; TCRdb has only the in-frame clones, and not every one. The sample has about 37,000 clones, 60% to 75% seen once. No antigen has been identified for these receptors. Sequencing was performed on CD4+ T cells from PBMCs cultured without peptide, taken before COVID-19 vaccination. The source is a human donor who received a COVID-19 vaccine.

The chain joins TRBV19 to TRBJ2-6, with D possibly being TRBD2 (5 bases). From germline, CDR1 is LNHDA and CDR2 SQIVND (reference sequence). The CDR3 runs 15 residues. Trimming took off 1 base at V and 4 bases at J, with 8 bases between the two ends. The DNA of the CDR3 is TGTGCCAGTAGTATAGCTCGACTAGGGGCCAACGTCCTGACTTTC. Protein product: CASSIARLGANVLTF.

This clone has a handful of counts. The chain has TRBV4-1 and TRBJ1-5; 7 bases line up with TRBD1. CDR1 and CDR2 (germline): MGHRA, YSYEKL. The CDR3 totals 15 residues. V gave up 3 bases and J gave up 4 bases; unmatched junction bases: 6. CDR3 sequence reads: CASSQFDRVNQPQHF. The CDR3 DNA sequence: TGCGCCAGCAGCCAGTTCGACAGGGTTAATCAGCCCCAGCATTTT.

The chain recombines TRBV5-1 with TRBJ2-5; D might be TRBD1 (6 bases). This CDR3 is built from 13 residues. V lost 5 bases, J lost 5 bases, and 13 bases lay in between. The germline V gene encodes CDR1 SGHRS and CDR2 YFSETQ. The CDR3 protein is CASSTGWQETQYF. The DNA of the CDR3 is TGCGCCAGCAGTACAGGGTGGCAGGAGACCCAGTACTTC.

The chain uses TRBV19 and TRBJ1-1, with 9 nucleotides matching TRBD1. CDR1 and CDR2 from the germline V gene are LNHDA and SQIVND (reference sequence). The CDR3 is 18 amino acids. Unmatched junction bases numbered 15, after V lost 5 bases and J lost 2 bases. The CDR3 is CASSLSTSGQGTNTEAFF. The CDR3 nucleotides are TGTGCCAGTAGTCTTTCGACCTCAGGACAGGGGACAAACACTGAAGCTTTCTTT.

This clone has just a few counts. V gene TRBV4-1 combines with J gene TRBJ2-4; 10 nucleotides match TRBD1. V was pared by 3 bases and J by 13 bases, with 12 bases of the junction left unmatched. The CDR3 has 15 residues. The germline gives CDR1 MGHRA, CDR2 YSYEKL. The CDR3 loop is CASSHKTGGGREQYF. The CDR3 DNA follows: TGCGCCAGCAGCCACAAGACAGGGGGCGGGCGGGAACAGTACTTC.

The CDR3 reads CASTTGGLNTEAFF. In DNA form, the CDR3 reads TGTGCCAGCACCACGGGAGGACTTAACACTGAAGCTTTCTTT. This chain connects TRBV6-5 to TRBJ1-1; D ambiguous. The CDR3 has 14 amino acids. V shed 7 bases and J shed 2 bases, with 14 bases lying between them. CDR1 MNHEY and CDR2 SVGAGI come from the germline V gene.

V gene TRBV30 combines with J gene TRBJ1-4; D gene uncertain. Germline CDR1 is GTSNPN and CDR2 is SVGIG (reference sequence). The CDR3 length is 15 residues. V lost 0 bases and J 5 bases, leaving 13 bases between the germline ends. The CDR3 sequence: CAWSVPVTVNEKLFF. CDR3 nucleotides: TGTGCCTGGAGTGTACCCGTGACGGTCAATGAAAAACTGTTTTTT. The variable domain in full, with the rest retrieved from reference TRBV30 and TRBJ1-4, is SQTIHQWPATLVQPVGSPLSLECTVEGTSNPNLYWYRQAAGRGLQLLFYSVGIGQISSEVPQNLSASRPQDRQFILSSKKLLLSDSGFYLCAWSVPVTVNEKLFFGSGTQLSVL.

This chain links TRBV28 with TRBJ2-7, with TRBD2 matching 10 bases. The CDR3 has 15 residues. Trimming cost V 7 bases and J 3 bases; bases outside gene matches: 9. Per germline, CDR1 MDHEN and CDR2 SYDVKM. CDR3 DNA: TGTGCCAGCACCCCAACACTAGCGGGATACTACGAGCAGTACTTC. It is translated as CASTPTLAGYYEQYF.

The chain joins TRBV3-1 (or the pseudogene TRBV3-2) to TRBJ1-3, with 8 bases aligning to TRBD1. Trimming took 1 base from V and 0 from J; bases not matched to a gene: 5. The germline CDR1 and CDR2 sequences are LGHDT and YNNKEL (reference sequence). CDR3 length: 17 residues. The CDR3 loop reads CASSQGQGRLSGNTIYF. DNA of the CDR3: TGTGCCAGCAGCCAAGGACAGGGGCGCCTCTCTGGAAACACCATATATTTT.

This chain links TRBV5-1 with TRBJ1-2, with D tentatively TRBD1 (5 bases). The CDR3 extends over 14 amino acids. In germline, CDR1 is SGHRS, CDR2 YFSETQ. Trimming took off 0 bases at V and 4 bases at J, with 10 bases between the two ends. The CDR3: CASSLGDGSYGYTF. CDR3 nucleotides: TGCGCCAGCAGCTTGGGGGACGGGTCCTATGGCTACACCTTC.

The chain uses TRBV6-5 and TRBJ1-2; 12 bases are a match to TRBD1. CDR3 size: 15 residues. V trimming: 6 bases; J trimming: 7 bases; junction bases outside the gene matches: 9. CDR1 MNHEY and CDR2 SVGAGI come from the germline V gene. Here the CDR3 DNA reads TGTGCCAGCAGGCCGGGACAGGGGGCGCAGGGTGGCTACACCTTC. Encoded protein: CASRPGQGAQGGYTF.

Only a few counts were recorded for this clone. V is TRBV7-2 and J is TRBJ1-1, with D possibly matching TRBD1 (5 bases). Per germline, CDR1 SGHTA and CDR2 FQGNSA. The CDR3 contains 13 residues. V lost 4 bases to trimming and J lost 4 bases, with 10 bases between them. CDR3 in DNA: TGTGCCAGCAGCTCCTCGGGGGGCACTGAAGCTTTCTTT. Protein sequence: CASSSSGGTEAFF.

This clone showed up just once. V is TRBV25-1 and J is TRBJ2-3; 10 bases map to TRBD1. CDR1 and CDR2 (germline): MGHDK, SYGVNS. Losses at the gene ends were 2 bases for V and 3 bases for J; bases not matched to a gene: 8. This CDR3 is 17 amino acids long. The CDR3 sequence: CASSESYGQGVTDTQYF. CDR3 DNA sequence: TGTGCCAGCAGTGAAAGCTATGGACAGGGGGTTACAGATACGCAGTATTTT.

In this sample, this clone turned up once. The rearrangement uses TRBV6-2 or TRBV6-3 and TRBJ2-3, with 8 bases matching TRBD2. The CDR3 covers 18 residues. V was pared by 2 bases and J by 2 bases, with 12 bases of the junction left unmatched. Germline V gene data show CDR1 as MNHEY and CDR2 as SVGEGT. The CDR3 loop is CASSYGVAGGGYTDTQYF. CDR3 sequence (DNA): TGTGCCAGCAGTTACGGGGTCGCCGGCGGGGGGTACACAGATACGCAGTATTTT.

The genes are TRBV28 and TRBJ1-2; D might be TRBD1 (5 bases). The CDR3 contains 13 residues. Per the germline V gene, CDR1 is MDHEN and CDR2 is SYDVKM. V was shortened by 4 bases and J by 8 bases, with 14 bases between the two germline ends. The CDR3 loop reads CASSSHIREGYTF. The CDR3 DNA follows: TGTGCCAGCAGTTCACATATCAGGGAAGGCTACACCTTC.

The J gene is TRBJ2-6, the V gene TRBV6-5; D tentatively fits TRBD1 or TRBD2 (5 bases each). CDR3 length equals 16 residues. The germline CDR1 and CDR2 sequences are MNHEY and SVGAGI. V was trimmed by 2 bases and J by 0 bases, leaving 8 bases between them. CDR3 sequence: CASSYGGGSGANVLTF. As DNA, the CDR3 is TGTGCCAGCAGTTACGGGGGTGGCTCTGGGGCCAACGTCCTGACTTTC.

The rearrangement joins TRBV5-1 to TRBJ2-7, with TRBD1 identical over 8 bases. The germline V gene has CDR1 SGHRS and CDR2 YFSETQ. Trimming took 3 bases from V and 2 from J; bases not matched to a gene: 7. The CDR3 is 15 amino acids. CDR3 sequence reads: CASSWGDRSTYEQYF. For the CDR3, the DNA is TGCGCCAGCAGCTGGGGGGACAGGTCTACCTACGAGCAGTACTTC.

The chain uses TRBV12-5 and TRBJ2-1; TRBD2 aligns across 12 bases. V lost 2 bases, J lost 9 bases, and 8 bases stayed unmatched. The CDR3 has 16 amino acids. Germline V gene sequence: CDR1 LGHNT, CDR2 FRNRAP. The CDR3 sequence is CASGLILAGGPGEQFF. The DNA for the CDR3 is TGTGCTAGTGGTTTGATTCTAGCGGGGGGGCCGGGTGAGCAGTTCTTC. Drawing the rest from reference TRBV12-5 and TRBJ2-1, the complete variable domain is DARVTQTPRHKVTEMGQEVTMRCQPILGHNTVFWYRQTMMQGLELLAYFRNRAPLDDSGMPKDRFSAEMPDATLATLKIQPSEPRDSAVYFCASGLILAGGPGEQFFGPGTRLTVL.

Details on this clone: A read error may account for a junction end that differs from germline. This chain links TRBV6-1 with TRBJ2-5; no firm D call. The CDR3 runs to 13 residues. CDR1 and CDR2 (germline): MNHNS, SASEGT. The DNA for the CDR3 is TGTGCCAGCAGTGATTCCCCCCAAGGGACCCAGTACTTC. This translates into CASSDSPQGTQYF.

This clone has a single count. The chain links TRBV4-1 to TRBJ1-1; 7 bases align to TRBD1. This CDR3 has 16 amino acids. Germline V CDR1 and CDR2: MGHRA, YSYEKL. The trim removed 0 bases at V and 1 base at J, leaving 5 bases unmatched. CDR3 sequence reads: CASSQEKDRRNTEAFF. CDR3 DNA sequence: TGCGCCAGCAGCCAAGAAAAGGACAGGAGGAACACTGAAGCTTTCTTT.

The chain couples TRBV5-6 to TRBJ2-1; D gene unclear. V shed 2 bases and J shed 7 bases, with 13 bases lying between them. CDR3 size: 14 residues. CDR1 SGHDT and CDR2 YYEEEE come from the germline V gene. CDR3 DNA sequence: TGTGCCAGCAGCTTCCCGCAAGGCCGGAATGAGCAGTTCTTC. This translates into CASSFPQGRNEQFF.

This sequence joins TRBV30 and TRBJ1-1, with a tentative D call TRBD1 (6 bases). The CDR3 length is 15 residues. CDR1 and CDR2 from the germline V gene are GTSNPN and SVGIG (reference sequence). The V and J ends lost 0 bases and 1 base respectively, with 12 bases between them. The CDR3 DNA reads TGTGCCTGGAGTGTATTCAGGGGCGGGAACACTGAAGCTTTCTTT. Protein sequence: CAWSVFRGGNTEAFF.

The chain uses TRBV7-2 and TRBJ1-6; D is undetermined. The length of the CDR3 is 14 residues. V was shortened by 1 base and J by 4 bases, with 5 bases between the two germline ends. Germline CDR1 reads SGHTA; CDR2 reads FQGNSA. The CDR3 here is CASSLERYNSPLHF. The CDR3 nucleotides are TGTGCCAGCAGCTTAGAGAGATATAATTCACCCCTCCACTTT.

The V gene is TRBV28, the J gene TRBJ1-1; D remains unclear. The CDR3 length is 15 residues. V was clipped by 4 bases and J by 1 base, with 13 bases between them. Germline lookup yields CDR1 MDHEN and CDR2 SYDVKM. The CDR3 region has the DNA TGTGCCAGCAGTTCGAGGAGGGTTGGGAACACTGAAGCTTTCTTT. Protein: CASSSRRVGNTEAFF.